The entry below describes one T cell receptor beta chain. The antigen remains undetermined. Clones were sequenced by immunoSEQ multiplex PCR, and TCRdb holds only the in-frame ones, with some missing. The data hold about 140,000 clones, with about 92% observed a single time. The sample belongs to a study of T cell responses to AZD1222 COVID-19 vaccine. Overall study findings and caveats: Distributed over spike, vaccine-associated CD4 TCRs predominated at 160-218 and 743-854. Targeting of unmutated variant regions was reportedly seen in nearly half of spike-specific TCRs.

V lost 1 base, J lost 7 bases, and 7 bases lay in between. The germline V gene encodes CDR1 MGHRA and CDR2 YSYEKL. The CDR3 is 13 residues long. The specimen was peripheral blood, collected on day 0 of AZD1222 vaccination. The sequence was obtained from an adult in good health. The J gene is TRBJ1-4, the V gene TRBV4-1; D call uncertain. The CDR3 nucleotides read TGCGCCAGCAGCCAAGTTCGTCGTGAAAAACTGTTTTTT. It yields the protein CASSQVRREKLFF.